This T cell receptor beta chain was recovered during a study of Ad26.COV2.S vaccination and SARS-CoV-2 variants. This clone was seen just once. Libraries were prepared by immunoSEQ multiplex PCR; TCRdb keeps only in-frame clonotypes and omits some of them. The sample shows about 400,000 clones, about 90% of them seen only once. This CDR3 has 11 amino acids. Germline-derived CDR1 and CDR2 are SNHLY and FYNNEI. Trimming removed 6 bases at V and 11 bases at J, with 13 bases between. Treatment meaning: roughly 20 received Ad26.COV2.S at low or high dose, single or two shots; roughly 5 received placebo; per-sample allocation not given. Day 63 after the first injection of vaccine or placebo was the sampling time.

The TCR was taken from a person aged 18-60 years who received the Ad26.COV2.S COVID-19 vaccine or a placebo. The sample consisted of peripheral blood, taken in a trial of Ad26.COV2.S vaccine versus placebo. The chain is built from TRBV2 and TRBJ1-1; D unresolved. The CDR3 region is CASRRDLDAFF. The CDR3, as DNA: TGTGCCAGCAGGCGCGACCTGGACGCTTTCTTT.